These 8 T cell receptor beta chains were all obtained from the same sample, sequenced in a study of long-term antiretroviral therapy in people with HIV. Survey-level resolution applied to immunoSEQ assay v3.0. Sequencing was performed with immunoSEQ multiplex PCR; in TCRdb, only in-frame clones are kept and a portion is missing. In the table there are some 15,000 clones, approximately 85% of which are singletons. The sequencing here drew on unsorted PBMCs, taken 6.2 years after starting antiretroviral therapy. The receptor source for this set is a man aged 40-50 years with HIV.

The CDR3 protein is CASSGGRRTASYEQYF. The CDR3 DNA reads as TGTGCCAGTAGTGGGGGGAGGAGAACTGCCTCCTACGAGCAGTACTTC. This chain uses TRBV19 with TRBJ2-7, with D possibly matching TRBD2 (6 bases). Germline V CDR1 and CDR2: LNHDA, SQIVND (reference sequence). The CDR3 extends over 16 amino acids. V dropped 5 bases and J dropped 0 bases, with 17 bases sitting between them.

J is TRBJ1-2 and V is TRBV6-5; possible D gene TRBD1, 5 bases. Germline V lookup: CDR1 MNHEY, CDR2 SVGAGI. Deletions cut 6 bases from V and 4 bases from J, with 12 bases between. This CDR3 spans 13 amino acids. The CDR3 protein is CASSPQGGYGYTF. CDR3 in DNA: TGTGCCAGCAGCCCTCAGGGCGGCTATGGCTACACCTTC.

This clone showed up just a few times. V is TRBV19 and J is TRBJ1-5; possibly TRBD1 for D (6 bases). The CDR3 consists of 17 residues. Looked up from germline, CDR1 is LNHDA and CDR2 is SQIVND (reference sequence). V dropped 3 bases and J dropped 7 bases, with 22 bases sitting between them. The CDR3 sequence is CASSMGLGQSESQPQHF. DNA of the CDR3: TGTGCCAGTAGTATGGGGCTGGGACAATCCGAGAGCCAGCCCCAGCATTTT.

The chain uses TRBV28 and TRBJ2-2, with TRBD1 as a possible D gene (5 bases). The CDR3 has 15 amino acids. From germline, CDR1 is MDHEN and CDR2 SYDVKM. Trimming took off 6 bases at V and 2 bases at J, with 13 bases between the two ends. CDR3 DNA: TGTGCCAGCAGCTTGGAAAGGGGCAACACCGGGGAGCTGTTTTTT. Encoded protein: CASSLERGNTGELFF.

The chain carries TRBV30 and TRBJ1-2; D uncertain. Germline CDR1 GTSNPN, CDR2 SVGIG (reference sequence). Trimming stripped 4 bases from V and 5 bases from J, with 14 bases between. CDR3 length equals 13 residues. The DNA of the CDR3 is TGTGCCTGGAAGACACTCACCATTTATGGCTACACCTTC. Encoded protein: CAWKTLTIYGYTF.

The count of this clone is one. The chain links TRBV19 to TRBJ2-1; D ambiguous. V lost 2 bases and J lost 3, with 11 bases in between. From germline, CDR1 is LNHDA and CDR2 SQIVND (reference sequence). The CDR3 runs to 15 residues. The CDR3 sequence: CASSIRTDHYNEQFF. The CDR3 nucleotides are TGTGCCAGTAGTATAAGAACAGACCACTACAATGAGCAGTTCTTC. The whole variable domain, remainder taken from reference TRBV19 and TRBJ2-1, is DGGITQSPKYLFRKEGQNVTLSCEQNLNHDAMYWYRQDPGQGLRLIYYSQIVNDFQKGDIAEGYSVSREKKESFPLTVTSAQKNPTAFYLCASSIRTDHYNEQFFGPGTRLTVL.

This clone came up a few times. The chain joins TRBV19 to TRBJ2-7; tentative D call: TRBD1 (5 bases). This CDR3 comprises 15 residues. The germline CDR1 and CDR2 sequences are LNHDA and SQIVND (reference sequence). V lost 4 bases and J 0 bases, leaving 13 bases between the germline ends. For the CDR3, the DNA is TGTGCCAGTAGTAGCAGGGAATCGTACTCCTACGAGCAGTACTTC. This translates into CASSSRESYSYEQYF.

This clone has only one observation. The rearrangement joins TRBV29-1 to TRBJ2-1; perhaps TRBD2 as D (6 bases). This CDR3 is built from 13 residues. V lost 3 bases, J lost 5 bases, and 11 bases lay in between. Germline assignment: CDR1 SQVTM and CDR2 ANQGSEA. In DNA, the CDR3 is TGCAGCGTTGAGGGGGACTCAAACAATGAGCAGTTCTTC. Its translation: CSVEGDSNNEQFF.